These 14 T cell receptor beta chains share one sample of origin, sequenced in a study of T cell changes during pregnancy in multiple sclerosis. Sequenced by immunoSEQ multiplex PCR; TCRdb stores in-frame clones only, minus some. The sample holds tens of thousands of clones, approximately 92% seen once. Sequenced material: CD8+ T cells from peripheral blood mononuclear cells, taken after pregnancy. The source is a female donor with multiple sclerosis, enrolled in a pregnancy study.

This chain joins TRBV4-2 and TRBJ2-1, with D possibly matching TRBD2 (5 bases). The germline CDR1 and CDR2 sequences are LGHNA and YNFKEQ. V lost 1 base, J lost 6 bases, and 10 bases lay in between. The CDR3 loop spans 14 amino acids. In DNA, the CDR3 is TGTGCCAGCAGCCAAGTGGACTCTAGCAATGAGCAGTTCTTC. It translates to CASSQVDSSNEQFF.

V gene TRBV11-3 combines with J gene TRBJ1-3; D not certain. The CDR3 has 15 amino acids. The germline V gene encodes CDR1 SGHNT and CDR2 YENEEA. V gave up 2 bases and J gave up 2 bases, with 10 bases separating them. The CDR3 here is CASSLSEGAGNTIYF. The DNA for the CDR3 is TGTGCCAGCAGCTTATCTGAAGGAGCTGGAAACACCATATATTTT.

The CDR3 bases are TGTGCTAGTGGTTTTATAACGGAGCGGGGGCGCATGAACACTGAAGCTTTCTTT. Translated, it gives CASGFITERGRMNTEAFF. V gene TRBV12-5 combines with J gene TRBJ1-1, with D possibly matching TRBD1 (6 bases). Germline-derived CDR1 and CDR2 are LGHNT and FRNRAP. This CDR3 comprises 18 residues. Trimming removed 3 bases at V and 0 bases at J, with 20 bases between.

This chain links TRBV5-1 with TRBJ2-7; possible D gene TRBD1, 5 bases. The V and J ends lost 6 bases and 1 base respectively, with 11 bases between them. Looked up from germline, CDR1 is SGHRS and CDR2 is YFSETQ. The length of the CDR3 is 13 residues. The CDR3 loop is CASKTDRSYEQYF. CDR3 nucleotide sequence: TGCGCCAGCAAGACAGACAGATCCTACGAGCAGTACTTC.

The chain recombines TRBV7-6 with TRBJ2-1; D is unresolved. Germline CDR1 is SGHVS and CDR2 is FNYEAQ. The CDR3 length is 13 residues. V gave up 5 bases and J gave up 7 bases, with 12 bases separating them. The CDR3 nucleotides are TGTGCCAGCAGCCCTAATCCTCGGAATGAGCAGTTCTTC. Its translation: CASSPNPRNEQFF.

The V gene is TRBV27, the J gene TRBJ2-1, with a possible D match to TRBD2 (5 bases). V was trimmed by 3 bases and J by 4 bases, leaving 7 bases between them. Germline values: CDR1 MNHEY, CDR2 SMNVEV (reference sequence). This CDR3 region has 13 residues. The CDR3 region has the DNA TGTGCCAGCAGTTTGGACTCATACAATGAGCAGTTCTTC. This encodes CASSLDSYNEQFF.

The CDR3 region is CAGSSQAYEDYGYTF. The CDR3, as DNA: TGTGCCGGCTCTTCCCAAGCCTACGAGGACTATGGCTACACCTTC. V is TRBV28 and J is TRBJ1-2, with unresolved D. The CDR3 contains 15 residues. Germline values: CDR1 MDHEN, CDR2 SYDVKM. Trimming cost V 11 bases and J 3 bases, with 22 bases left between them.

V and J are TRBV7-8 and TRBJ1-5; TRBD1 might be the D (5 bases). V was cut by 5 bases and J by 0 bases, with 17 bases left in between. The CDR3 has 17 residues. Germline V CDR1 and CDR2: SGHVS, FQNEAQ. The CDR3 region is CASSPGPREYSNQPQHF. For the CDR3, the DNA is TGTGCCAGCAGCCCTGGTCCCAGGGAATATAGCAATCAGCCCCAGCATTTT. The entire variable domain, with the rest obtained from reference TRBV7-8 and TRBJ1-5, is as follows: GAGVSQSPRYKVAKRGQDVALRCDPISGHVSLFWYQQALGQGPEFLTYFQNEAQLDKSGLPSDRFFAERPEGSVSTLKIQRTQQEDSAVYLCASSPGPREYSNQPQHFGDGTRLSIL.

This clone was observed once. The CDR3 DNA sequence: TGTGCCAGCAGCTCGGCAGCGGGCCAAGAGACCCAGTACTTC. Amino acids: CASSSAAGQETQYF. The chain carries TRBV5-4 and TRBJ2-5; D perhaps matches TRBD2 (6 bases). Germline V CDR1 and CDR2: SGHNT, YYREEE (reference sequence). The V end was cut by 3 bases, the J end by 1 base, with 10 bases between. This CDR3 has 14 residues.

The gene calls are TRBV7-6 and TRBJ2-7; the D gene is possibly TRBD1 (6 bases). CDR1 is SGHVS, CDR2 FNYEAQ, per germline. V was trimmed by 5 bases and J by 4 bases, leaving 12 bases between them. CDR3 length: 13 residues. The chain's CDR3 is CASSGDTDYEQYF. The DNA of the CDR3 is TGTGCCAGCAGCGGGGACACCGATTACGAGCAGTACTTC.

The gene calls are TRBV2 and TRBJ1-4; D gene unclear. Looked up from germline, CDR1 is SNHLY and CDR2 is FYNNEI. V lost 0 bases to trimming and J lost 5 bases, with 13 bases between them. CDR3 length: 16 amino acids. Written as DNA, the CDR3 is TGTGCCAGCAGTGAAGCGGTGTACGAGAAGAATGAAAAACTGTTTTTT. Protein product: CASSEAVYEKNEKLFF.

The gene calls are TRBV4-2 and TRBJ2-7, with 7 bases lining up with TRBD2. J gave up 1 base and V 4 bases, and 1 base lay outside the gene matches. This CDR3 is built from 13 residues. Germline values: CDR1 LGHNA, CDR2 YNFKEQ. The CDR3 region is CASSPAGSYEQYF. CDR3 nucleotide sequence: TGTGCCAGCAGCCCAGCGGGATCCTACGAGCAGTACTTC.

In its sample, this clone was seen once. This rearrangement joins TRBV29-1 to TRBJ2-5, with D tentatively TRBD2 (5 bases). CDR1 is SQVTM and CDR2 is ANQGSEA in the germline V gene. Trimming removed 3 bases from V and 1 base from J, with 15 bases in between. The CDR3 is made up of 15 amino acids. The CDR3 DNA reads TGCAGCGTTGATCCACCCTCGGGATTCCAAGAGACCCAGTACTTC. Amino acids: CSVDPPSGFQETQYF.

The V and J genes are TRBV11-2 and TRBJ1-3; D ambiguous. The CDR3 has 15 residues. Germline values: CDR1 SGHAT, CDR2 FQNNGV. Trimming left V 3 bases short and J 2 bases short, with 11 bases between. The CDR3 DNA reads as TGTGCCAGCAGCTTGGGCCCCGACCCTGGAAACACCATATATTTT. Its protein product is CASSLGPDPGNTIYF. Full variable domain (outside the CDR3, taken from reference TRBV11-2 and TRBJ1-3): EAGVAQSPRYKIIEKRQSVAFWCNPISGHATLYWYQQILGQGPKLLIQFQNNGVVDDSQLPKDRFSAERLKGVDSTLKIQPAKLEDSAVYLCASSLGPDPGNTIYFGEGSWLTVV.